This T cell receptor beta chain was retrieved from a study of cytomegalovirus exposure and HLA in healthy donors. The CDR3 spans 13 residues. Unmatched junction bases numbered 8, after V lost 10 bases and J lost 5 bases. The germline gives CDR1 LNHDA, CDR2 SQIVND (reference sequence). The PCR used 60 Vbeta and 13 Jbeta primers. TCRdb keeps only in-frame clones here, not all; method: immunoSEQ multiplex PCR. The repertoire has 130,000 or so clones, about 70% of them found once; the top ten carry 2% to 2.5%. The sequenced sample consisted of PBMCs. The gene calls are TRBV19 and TRBJ1-1; TRBD1 agrees at 9 bases. This receptor was taken from a woman between 35 and 50 years old in good health and CMV-seronegative. This chain's CDR3 is CATQTGGYTEAFF. CDR3 DNA sequence: TGTGCCACTCAGACAGGGGGTTATACTGAAGCTTTCTTT.